Following are 2 T cell receptor beta chains from one sample sequenced in a study of T cell changes during pregnancy in multiple sclerosis. Using immunoSEQ multiplex PCR, the repertoire was profiled, and TCRdb retains in-frame clones only, with some absent. This table has tens of thousands of clones, roughly 90% appearing once. The sequenced sample was CD8+ T cells from peripheral blood mononuclear cells, obtained before pregnancy. The origin of the receptors is a female donor with multiple sclerosis, enrolled in a pregnancy study.

V and J are TRBV12-5 and TRBJ2-5; a weak D match, TRBD1 (6 bases). V lost 2 bases, J lost 5 bases, and 15 bases lay in between. Germline-derived CDR1 and CDR2 are LGHNT and FRNRAP. The CDR3 is made up of 15 amino acids. CDR3 bases: TGTGCTAGTGGTTTGTCAAGCCCAGGGGAGGAGACCCAGTACTTC. Its protein product is CASGLSSPGEETQYF.

The chain recombines TRBV15 with TRBJ1-2; 11 bases line up with TRBD1. Losses at the gene ends were 0 bases for V and 8 bases for J; bases not matched to a gene: 2. This CDR3 region has 14 residues. CDR1 and CDR2 from the germline V gene are LNHNV and YYDKDF (reference sequence). CDR3 coding DNA: TGTGCCACCAGCAGAGATGGGACAGGGGGAGGCTACACCTTC. Translation gives CATSRDGTGGGYTF.